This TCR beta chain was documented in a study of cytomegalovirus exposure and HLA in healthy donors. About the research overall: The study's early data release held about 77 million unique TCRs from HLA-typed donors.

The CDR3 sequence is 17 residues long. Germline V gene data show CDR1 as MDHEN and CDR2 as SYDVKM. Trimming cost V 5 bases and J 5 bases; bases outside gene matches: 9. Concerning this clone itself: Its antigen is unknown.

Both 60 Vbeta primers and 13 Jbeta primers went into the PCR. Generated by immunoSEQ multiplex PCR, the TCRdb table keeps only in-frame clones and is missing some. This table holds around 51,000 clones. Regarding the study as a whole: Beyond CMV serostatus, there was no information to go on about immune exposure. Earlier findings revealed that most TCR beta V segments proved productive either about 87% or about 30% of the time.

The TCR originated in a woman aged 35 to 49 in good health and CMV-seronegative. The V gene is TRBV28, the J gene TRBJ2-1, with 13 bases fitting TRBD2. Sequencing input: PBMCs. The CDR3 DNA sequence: TGTGCCAGCAGTCCTCCGGGACTAGCGGGATTGAACAATGAGCAGTTCTTC. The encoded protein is CASSPPGLAGLNNEQFF.